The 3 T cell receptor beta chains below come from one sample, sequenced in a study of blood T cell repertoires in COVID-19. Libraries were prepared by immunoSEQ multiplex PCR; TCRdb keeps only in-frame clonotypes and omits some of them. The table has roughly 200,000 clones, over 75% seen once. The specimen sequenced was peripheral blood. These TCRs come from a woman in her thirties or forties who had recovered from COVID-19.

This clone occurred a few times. The DNA of the CDR3 is TGTGCCAGCAGCTTAGAGAAGAGCTCCTACAATGAGCAGTTCTTC. Protein product: CASSLEKSSYNEQFF. This chain links TRBV7-2 with TRBJ2-1; D gene uncertain. The germline CDR1 and CDR2 sequences are SGHTA and FQGNSA. CDR3 size: 15 residues. With 1 base removed from V and 0 bases from J, the gap between germline ends came to 7 bases.

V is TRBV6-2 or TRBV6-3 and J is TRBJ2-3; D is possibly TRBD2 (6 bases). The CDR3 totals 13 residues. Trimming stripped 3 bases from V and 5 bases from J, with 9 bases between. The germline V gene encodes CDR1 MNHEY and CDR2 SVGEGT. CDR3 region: CASSYAGIDTQYF. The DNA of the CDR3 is TGTGCCAGCAGTTATGCGGGGATAGATACGCAGTATTTT.

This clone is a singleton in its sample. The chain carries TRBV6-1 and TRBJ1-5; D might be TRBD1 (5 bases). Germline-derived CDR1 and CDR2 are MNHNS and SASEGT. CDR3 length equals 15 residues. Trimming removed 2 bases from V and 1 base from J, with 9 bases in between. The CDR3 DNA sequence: TGTGCCAGCAGTGAATTCCCAGGGAGCAATCAGCCCCAGCATTTT. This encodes CASSEFPGSNQPQHF.